This entry features one T cell receptor beta chain sequence. This CDR3 spans 18 amino acids. Germline V gives CDR1 MNHEY, CDR2 SMNVEV (reference sequence). The trim removed 2 bases at V and 2 bases at J, leaving 6 bases unmatched. The data belong to a study of blood T cell repertoires in COVID-19. Study-level background: Acute-phase and convalescent COVID-19 samples originated in the United States, Italy and Spain. Sources were T cells, B-cell-depleted T cells, or PBMCs; the material itself was cDNA or gDNA.

The authors' processing: It was from reference gene primer amplification that nucleated cell counts were estimated. Produced via immunoSEQ multiplex PCR; TCRdb's table is partial and in-frame only. The V and J calls and the clone size are those of that table, but D and trimming were determined from the DNA. The data show around 80,000 clones, with approximately 90% seen just once and less than 0.65% held by the top ten. The clonotype comes from a man aged 55 to 70 with acute or convalescent COVID-19. The sample consisted of peripheral blood. This rearrangement joins TRBV27 to TRBJ2-6; 10 bases agree with TRBD1. The CDR3 DNA reads as TGTGCCAGCAGTTTACGACAGGGGGCGCTGACTGGGGCCAACGTCCTGACTTTC. Protein sequence: CASSLRQGALTGANVLTF.